This T cell receptor (beta chain) was captured in a study of shared clonotypes between healthy human individuals. About the study: A donor's plate count was three for CD4 naive and three for CD4 memory; CD8 naive had two and CD8 memory one.

Findings of the study overall: A handful of donors showed sharing of approximately 5% of naive CD4 clonotypes.

Genomic DNA belonging to each subset was distributed in equal measure over several immunoSEQ plates. Only in-frame clones appear in the TCRdb table, and some are missing; sequencing was by immunoSEQ multiplex PCR. Of more than 2 million clones listed, about 95% were seen once; the top ten hold around 1.1%. In regard to this clone: Its cognate antigen is unknown.

Naive CD8 cells comprised CD45RO-negative, CCR7-positively selected cells, excluding terminally differentiated effector memory CD45RA+ cells. CDR1 and CDR2 (germline): MGHRA, YSYEKL. The junction had 5 bases not matched to a gene; V was cut back by 0 bases and J by 6 bases. The CDR3 loop spans 16 amino acids. The sequencing input was naive CD8+ T cells sorted from blood. The chain joins TRBV4-1 to TRBJ2-2; TRBD1 matches at 9 bases. The source of this sequence is a man aged 18 to 30 in good health. CDR3 in DNA: TGCGCCAGCAGCCAAGAAGGGACAGGGTGGGCCGGGGAGCTGTTTTTT. Its translation is CASSQEGTGWAGELFF.